This record looks at one T cell receptor beta chain sequence and its context. Its antigen remains unidentified. These data originate in a study of siplizumab effects on memory and regulatory T cells. General study results and limits: The Treg-derived share of mappable alloreactive CD4+ clones averaged 68.8% with siplizumab and 26.9% in controls. There appeared to be greater diversity in naive T cells than in memory cells, and naive T cells seemed major contributors to the alloresponse. No functional test confirmed suppression by proliferating siplizumab-culture Tregs. Roughly 80-97% of proliferating clones (CD4+ or CD8+) could not be assigned a naive or memory phenotype.

Only in-frame clones appear in the TCRdb table, and some are missing; sequencing was by immunoSEQ multiplex PCR. The sample records approximately 98,000 clones, roughly 94% being singletons. From germline, CDR1 is SGHVS and CDR2 FNYEAQ. The CDR3 spans 17 residues. Trimming pared 0 bases from V and 4 bases from J, leaving 16 bases between. This sequence joins TRBV7-6 and TRBJ2-1, with a weak D call TRBD2 (6 bases). The source of this sequence is a human donor in good health. Specimen: non-Treg CD4+ T cells sorted from blood. CDR3 residues: CASSLAGGGVQYNEQFF. CDR3 nucleotide sequence: TGTGCCAGCAGCTTAGCTGGTGGCGGGGTTCAATACAATGAGCAGTTCTTC.